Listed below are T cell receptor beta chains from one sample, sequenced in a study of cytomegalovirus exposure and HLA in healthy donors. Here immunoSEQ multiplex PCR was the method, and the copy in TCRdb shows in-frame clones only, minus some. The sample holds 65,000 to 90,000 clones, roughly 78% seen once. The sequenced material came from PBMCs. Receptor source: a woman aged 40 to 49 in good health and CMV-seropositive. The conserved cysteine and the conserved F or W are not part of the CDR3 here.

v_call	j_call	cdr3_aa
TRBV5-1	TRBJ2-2	ASSLDGGRAGELF
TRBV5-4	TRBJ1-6	ASSGGGAGNSPLH
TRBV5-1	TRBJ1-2	ASSSLQGFGYGYT
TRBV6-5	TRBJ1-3	ASSNTGISGNTIY
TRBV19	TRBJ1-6	ASSIVAGIQSSPLH
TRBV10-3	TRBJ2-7	AISERDRGQYEQY
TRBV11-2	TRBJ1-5	ASSARGNQPQH
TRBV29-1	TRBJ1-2	SVGAGTVDSGHGYT
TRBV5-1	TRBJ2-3	ASSLGRARQGMWADTQY
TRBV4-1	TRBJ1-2	ASSQMGRGVDYGYT
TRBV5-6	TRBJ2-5	ASSGDRAETQY
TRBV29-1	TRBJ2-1	SVVTGQYNEQF
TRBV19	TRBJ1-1	ASSPYGILNTEAF
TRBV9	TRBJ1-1	ASSVVGTGGNTEAF
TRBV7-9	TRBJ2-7	ASSKQGGAYEQY
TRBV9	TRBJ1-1	ASSTSGGGYTEAF
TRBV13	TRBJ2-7	ASSLGRNLYEQY
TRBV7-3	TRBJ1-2	ASRNPTGTPEIGYT
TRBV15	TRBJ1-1	ATARREGNTEAF
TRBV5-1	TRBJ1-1	ASSLAELAEAF
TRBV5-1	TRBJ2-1	ASSPTGIAVNNEQF
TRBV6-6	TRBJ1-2	ASSYSGNGYT
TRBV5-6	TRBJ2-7	ASSPPSGVFDEQY
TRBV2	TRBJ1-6	ASWGQGGSPLH
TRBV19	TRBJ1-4	ASATGQGNEKLF
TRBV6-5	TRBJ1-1	ASSRQGAWDSEAF
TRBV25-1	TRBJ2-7	ASSDPGTGGYEQY
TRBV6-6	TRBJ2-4	ASRGQGAAKNIQY
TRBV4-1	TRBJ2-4	ASSQLWDLNRGSAKNIQY
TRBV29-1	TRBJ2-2	SADGEVGRTGELF
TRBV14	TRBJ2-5	ASSIRTFQETQY